This T cell receptor (beta chain) was captured by sequencing in a study of blood T cell repertoires in COVID-19. At the level of the study: Samples of COVID-19 (acute and convalescent) were obtained from the United States, Italy and Spain. In each case, the material was cDNA or gDNA derived from T cells, B-cell-depleted T cells, or PBMCs.

Under the authors' procedure: Reference gene primer amplification gave estimated nucleated cell counts. Produced via immunoSEQ multiplex PCR; TCRdb's table is partial and in-frame only. Clone size and the V and J calls come from that table; the DNA yielded D and trimming. The sample yields about 100,000 clones, 90% to 95% seen once. The CDR3 extends over 14 amino acids. V was pared by 7 bases and J by 0 bases, with 12 bases between. Germline values: CDR1 ENHRY, CDR2 SYGVKD. The V call is TRBV10-3, the J call TRBJ1-1, with TRBD1 as a possible D gene (5 bases). The sequenced sample consisted of peripheral blood. The clonotype originates from a man aged 55 to 70 with acute or convalescent COVID-19. DNA for the CDR3: TGTGCCATCACGGGGGACCGGGTGAACACTGAAGCTTTCTTT. Its translation: CAITGDRVNTEAFF.